These 7 T cell receptor beta chains came from one sample sequenced in a study of shared clonotypes between healthy human individuals. Assay used: immunoSEQ multiplex PCR; TCRdb lists only in-frame clones, some missing. The data hold about a million clones, with around 76% observed a single time. The sequenced material came from memory CD4+ T cells sorted from blood. As to subset: CD45RA-negative fraction. These receptor sequences come from a man aged 18-30 years in good health.

As for this clone: One end of the junction fails to match germline, which may point to a read error. This sequence joins TRBV6-1 and TRBJ1-4; weak D call: TRBD1 (6 bases). This CDR3 region has 14 residues. In germline, CDR1 is MNHNS, CDR2 SASEGT. The CDR3 bases are TGTGCCAGCAGAGCCAGGGGCGCTAACGAAAAACTGTTTTTT. Amino acid sequence: CASRARGANEKLFF.

The chain joins TRBV7-8 to TRBJ1-5; weak D call: TRBD1 (6 bases). Trimming took 5 bases from V and 5 from J, leaving 13 bases between them. CDR1 is SGHVS and CDR2 is FQNEAQ in the germline V gene. CDR3 length: 14 residues. The CDR3 DNA reads TGTGCCAGCAGCCCGGCATACAGGGATCAGCCCCAGCATTTT. Translation gives CASSPAYRDQPQHF. The whole variable domain, filled in from reference TRBV7-8 and TRBJ1-5, reads GAGVSQSPRYKVAKRGQDVALRCDPISGHVSLFWYQQALGQGPEFLTYFQNEAQLDKSGLPSDRFFAERPEGSVSTLKIQRTQQEDSAVYLCASSPAYRDQPQHFGDGTRLSIL.

The chain is built from TRBV7-9 and TRBJ1-4, with unresolved D. V gave up 0 bases and J gave up 7 bases, with 12 bases separating them. The CDR3 is made up of 15 amino acids. Germline CDR1 SEHNR, CDR2 FQNEAQ (reference sequence). This chain's CDR3 is CASSLARERVEKLFF. CDR3 coding DNA: TGTGCCAGCAGCTTAGCCCGGGAAAGGGTTGAAAAACTGTTTTTT.

V usage is TRBV29-1 and J usage is TRBJ2-5, with 14 positions matching TRBD2. CDR1 and CDR2 from the germline V gene are SQVTM and ANQGSEA. The ends lost 6 bases at V and 9 bases at J; junction bases unmatched: 12. The CDR3 covers 15 residues. This chain's CDR3 is CSVEGLAGARTAQYF. In nucleotides, the CDR3 is TGCAGCGTCGAGGGACTAGCGGGGGCCCGGACGGCCCAGTACTTC.

This chain uses TRBV19 with TRBJ2-1, with D possibly being TRBD1 or TRBD2 (6 bases each). The CDR3 contains 19 residues. Germline lookup yields CDR1 LNHDA and CDR2 SQIVND (reference sequence). The V end was cut by 5 bases, the J end by 0 bases, with 23 bases between. CDR3 residues: CASSPRGRGTASSYNEQFF. The CDR3 DNA reads TGTGCCAGTAGTCCCAGGGGACGGGGGACCGCCAGCTCCTACAATGAGCAGTTCTTC. Full variable domain (outside the CDR3, taken from reference TRBV19 and TRBJ2-1): DGGITQSPKYLFRKEGQNVTLSCEQNLNHDAMYWYRQDPGQGLRLIYYSQIVNDFQKGDIAEGYSVSREKKESFPLTVTSAQKNPTAFYLCASSPRGRGTASSYNEQFFGPGTRLTVL.

This clone was detected only once. This chain uses TRBV6-5 with TRBJ1-1, with TRBD1 matching 9 bases. Germline V CDR1 and CDR2: MNHEY, SVGAGI. Trimming removed 7 bases from V and 4 bases from J; junction bases left unmatched: 4. This CDR3 has 13 residues. DNA for the CDR3: TGTGCCAGCAACAGGGGGCCCGGCACTGAAGCTTTCTTT. Translating gives CASNRGPGTEAFF.

The J gene is TRBJ2-3, the V gene TRBV27, with TRBD2 as a possible D gene (7 bases). Trimming removed 7 bases from V and 2 bases from J, with 13 bases in between. This CDR3 is built from 14 residues. Germline assignment: CDR1 MNHEY and CDR2 SMNVEV (reference sequence). CDR3 region: CASKGEGITDTQYF. DNA of the CDR3: TGTGCCAGCAAGGGGGAGGGGATCACAGATACGCAGTATTTT.